This T cell receptor beta chain is from a study of cytomegalovirus exposure and HLA in healthy donors (dated by TCRdb to the late 2010s). Regarding the research as a whole: In an earlier analysis of 587 of the donors, 250 to 350 Gb of sequence data and some 100 million unique TCR beta sequences from about 179 million T cells were reported. Using immunosequencing, the study profiled T cell repertoires from around 670 subjects and related those repertoires to cytomegalovirus serostatus. Donor age, sex, ethnicity and CMV serostatus were compiled together with the repertoire data. The later analysis used no new phenotypic data to find candidate immune exposures, relying instead on TCR beta sequences and their occurrence across donors. Of the roughly 420 genotyped donors, roughly 76% were placed in the genetic ancestry cluster associated with self-reported Caucasian donors. The study was designed to test whether signatures of past pathogen exposure could be identified by cataloging public T cell receptors. To predict cytomegalovirus infection status, the study brought together high-throughput TCR immunosequencing, statistical association of individual TCRs with disease status, and machine learning. Every repertoire in the discovery cohort had been generated on one and the same sequencing platform. Because of strong linkage in the cohort, four to six DR-DQ haplotypes were treated as single units for association and clustering. A separate validation cohort of over 95 different subjects was used in addition to the approximately 640-subject first cohort. To decide whether each TCR beta V gene segment behaved as functional or pseudogenic, an earlier analysis of approximately 620 of the donors relied on high-throughput TCR beta sequencing. Among some 410 genotyped donors of the cohort, an average of 235,054 unique TCR beta nucleotide sequences were sequenced per donor, roughly 18% of them non-productive. An early release that covered about 600 HLA-typed donors contained approximately 320 gigabases of sequencing data and 85 million to 100 million unique TCR sequences. To study patterns of TCR occurrence, a later analysis re-analyzed previously published TCR beta repertoires from 666 donors and added high-resolution HLA genotyping. HLA typing included class I and class II loci at four-digit resolution. Genome-wide SNP genotypes for about 65% of the 666 donors were used in a later genetic analysis, which treated that subset as a discovery cohort. Typing coverage varied by locus: roughly 629-630 donors for A, B, C, DRB1 and DQB1; some 520 for DQA1; around 610 for DPA1; 450 to 480 for DPB1. Results the study describes overall, beyond this receptor: Because HLA typing was unavailable for some donors at each locus, only the typed subset was used in association tests. Some IMGT-functional V segments, including TRBV6-2 and TRBV6-3, could not be told apart with the 87-base-pair reads, so those segments were excluded. About 17 rarely observed V segments, including chromosome 9 orphons, were excluded from the earlier analysis of a few hundred of the donors because counts were too low. The authors suggested that the approach could potentially be generalized to other disease states and immunological phenotypes. While some public TCRs were present in many individuals, most TCR sequences turned up only very rarely across donors. The sequencing pipeline was judged likely to have produced a cluster of highly shared sequence variants as a technical artifact. In a later analysis, HLA-associated TCR beta chains showed more clonal expansion and lower generation probabilities than non-associated chains that were equally common. In a later analysis, several top co-occurrence clusters were reported to appear linked to parvovirus B19, influenza, CMV and Epstein-Barr virus. V-gene and J-gene trimming of TCR beta chains was associated with a missense DCLRE1C variant in a later genetic analysis, and the association was replicated in an independent cohort. Broadly in line with IMGT annotations, most TCR beta V segments showed up in productive rearrangements about 90% or about 30% of the time in an earlier analysis of 587 of the donors. In a later analysis, 16,951 TCR beta sequences were associated with specific HLA alleles at a false discovery rate of 0.05. A later genetic analysis reported fewer N-insertions in productive TCRs among donors in an Asian-associated ancestry cluster than the roughly 670-donor mean. Assigning TCR associations to individual alleles was difficult when HLA alleles, especially DR and DQ, strongly co-occurred. The classifier was reported to diagnose cytomegalovirus status with high specificity and sensitivity in both the original cohort and the validation cohort. A further reported finding was that TCR beta sequences accurately predicted the HLA-A and HLA-B alleles for most subjects in the first cohort. Presence/absence analyses assumed roughly uniform sequencing depth across donors, an assumption that may not hold. In a later analysis, the rate of TCR association differed among HLA loci, with DRB1 alleles having the most associated TCRs and HLA-C alleles having the fewest. The study gave a list of under 200 TCR beta chains associated with cytomegalovirus. Only TCR beta chains were sequenced in this cohort, and the absence of alpha or paired-chain data limited detectable features. Correlated functional status among segregating V segments might reflect linkage disequilibrium, but an unknown experimental factor could not be ruled out. In vitro tests confirmed that a few of the cytomegalovirus-associated TCR beta chains recognize cytomegalovirus antigens. A later analysis found that most CMV-associated TCR beta chains appeared HLA-restricted, with HLA associations seemingly driven largely by CMV exposure. For the cohort, immune exposure information was limited to CMV serostatus.

A note on this clone: No antigen is known for it. No base quality information exists; no much larger clone differs at one position.

Libraries were made using the immunoSEQ multiplex PCR assay. For the multiplex PCR, a mixture combining 60 forward primers for TCR Vbeta segments and 13 reverse primers for TCR Jbeta segments was used. The CDR3 region of rearranged TCR beta genes was amplified from genomic DNA with a multiplex PCR assay. On the Illumina HiSeq System, the amplified TCR beta libraries were sequenced as 87-base-pair reads. In the authors' own workflow: A later analysis counted some 74 million unique TCR beta chains across the 666 repertoires, and about 10 million of these chains were shared by at least two donors. A nearest-neighbor algorithm error-corrected the raw reads and collapsed the reads into unique sequences, merging closely related sequences to remove PCR and sequencing errors. To assign V, D and J gene segments, CDR3 sequences were aligned to IMGT reference sequences. For a sequence to be retained, at least a six-nucleotide match to both a V gene segment and a J gene segment was required. A rearrangement counted as productive if the CDR3 had no stop codons and remained in frame with V and J, and every other rearrangement counted as non-productive. Following IMGT convention, CDR3 was defined as the stretch from the second conserved V-encoded cysteine up to the conserved J-encoded phenylalanine. Sequences without an unambiguous match to a single V gene segment were excluded from the earlier analysis of over 500 of the donors. An earlier analysis of 587 of the donors called V segments functional above 56.7% productive rearrangements and segregating when the between-donor standard deviation exceeded 5%. A statistical classification framework was built to diagnose cytomegalovirus status from the catalog of TCR beta chain sequences. A later analysis assigned V and J genes by comparing TCR nucleotide sequences with IMGT/GENE-DB human TR gene sequences. A later analysis assigned CDR3 sequences and most-parsimonious VDJ recombination scenarios with the TCRdist pipeline. In a later analysis, each TCR beta chain was defined by its CDR3 amino acid sequence together with its V-gene family, and reads lacking a unique V-gene family were excluded. As a way to deal with suspected cross-contamination and a sequencing artifact, a later analysis dropped 640 or so nucleotide sequences that were highly shared and had low generation probability. A later analysis calculated a clonal expansion index for each public chain from normalized within-repertoire ranks of inferred template counts. A later analysis computed generation probabilities with a VDJ recombination model fitted to out-of-frame rearrangements, and checked the results against IGoR. A later analysis scored TCR-TCR, TCR-HLA and TCR-CMV co-occurrence with hypergeometric tests, applying a repertoire-size bias correction to TCR pairs. In a later analysis, false discovery rates were estimated by permuting HLA or CMV assignments 20 times. In a later analysis, co-occurring TCRs were grouped with DBSCAN, and TCRdist sequence similarity was added when clustering was performed within HLA-allele-positive subsets. Co-occurrence clustering excluded repertoires with fewer than 30,000 or more than 120,000 public chains, plus five with anomalous nucleotide sharing. The source is immuneACCESS, and TCRdb retained only in-frame sequences with V and J called. Part of the clones is not carried over; for the studies checked, unresolved V genes explain less than half of this, and the remainder is unexplained. V, J and clone size were drawn from that table, and D and trimming were deduced from the DNA. The sample includes nearly 65,000 clones, with approximately 73% observed a single time. The ten largest clones represent 5.4% of the sample.

The cohort was made up of roughly 670 healthy bone marrow donors. At the time of sampling, all cohort members were nominally healthy, though unrecorded immune exposures were likely present. The donor tested CMV seronegative and was one of the 352 seronegative cohort members. A peripheral blood sample was provided by each donor, and peripheral blood mononuclear cells were used for TCR beta sequencing. The Qiagen DNeasy Blood Extraction Kit was used to extract genomic DNA from the blood cell samples. Including the terminal cysteine and phenylalanine, the CDR3 comprises 15 residues. CDR3 DNA is the only sequence kept; it has 45 bases, read in frame from the first base. From a lookup of the germline V gene (reference sequence), CDR1 and CDR2 are SEHNR and FQNEAQ. Germline trimming: 5 bases from V, 6 bases from J; junction bases outside gene matches: 6.

The clonotype comes from a man aged 45-60 years in good health and CMV-seronegative. The chain employs TRBV7-9 and TRBJ2-1; 11 central bases correspond to TRBD2. Sequencing was done on a sample of PBMCs. The base sequence is TGTGCCAGCAGCATTGGACTAGCGGGTAGCAATGAGCAGTTCTTC. It codes for CASSIGLAGSNEQFF.